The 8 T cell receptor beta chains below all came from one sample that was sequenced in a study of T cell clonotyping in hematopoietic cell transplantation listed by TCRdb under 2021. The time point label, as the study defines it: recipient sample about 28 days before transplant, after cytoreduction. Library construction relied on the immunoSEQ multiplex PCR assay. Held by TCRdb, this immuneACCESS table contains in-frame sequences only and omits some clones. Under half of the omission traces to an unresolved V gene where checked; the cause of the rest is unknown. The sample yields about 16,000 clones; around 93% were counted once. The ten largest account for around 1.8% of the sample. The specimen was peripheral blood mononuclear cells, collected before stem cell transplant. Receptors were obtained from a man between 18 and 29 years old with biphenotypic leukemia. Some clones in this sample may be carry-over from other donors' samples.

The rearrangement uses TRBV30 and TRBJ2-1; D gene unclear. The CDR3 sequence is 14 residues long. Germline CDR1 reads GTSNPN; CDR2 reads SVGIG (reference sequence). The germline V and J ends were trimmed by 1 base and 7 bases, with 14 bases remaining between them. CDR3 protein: CAWSAPFSQNEQFF. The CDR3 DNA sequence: TGTGCCTGGAGTGCGCCCTTTAGTCAGAATGAGCAGTTCTTC.

The CDR3 spells CASSQSSLGLWETQYF. Written as DNA, the CDR3 is TGCGCCAGCAGTCAATCCTCACTGGGGCTCTGGGAGACCCAGTACTTC. The chain recombines TRBV23-1 with TRBJ2-5; possibly TRBD1 for D (5 bases). TRBV23-1 is treated as an ORF (open reading frame) with a function not yet certain. CDR3 length: 16 residues. The germline V and J ends were trimmed by 0 bases and 5 bases, with 16 bases remaining between them.

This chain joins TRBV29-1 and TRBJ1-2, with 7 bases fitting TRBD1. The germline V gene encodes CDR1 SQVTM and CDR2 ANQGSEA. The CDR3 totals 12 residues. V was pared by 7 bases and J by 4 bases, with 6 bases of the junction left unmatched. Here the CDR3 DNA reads TGCAGCGGATCAGGGGGGTTCTATGGCTACACCTTC. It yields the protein CSGSGGFYGYTF.

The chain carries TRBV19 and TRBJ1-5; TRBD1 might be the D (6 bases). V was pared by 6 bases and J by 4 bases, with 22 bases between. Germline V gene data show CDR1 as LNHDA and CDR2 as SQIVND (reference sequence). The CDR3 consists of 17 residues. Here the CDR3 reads CASRNQGFGSRNQPQHF. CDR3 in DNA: TGTGCCAGTAGAAATCAGGGGTTCGGGTCTCGGAATCAGCCCCAGCATTTT.

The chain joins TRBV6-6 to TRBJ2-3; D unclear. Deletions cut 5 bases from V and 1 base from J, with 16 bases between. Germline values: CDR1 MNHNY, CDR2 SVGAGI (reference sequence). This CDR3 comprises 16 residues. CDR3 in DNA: TGTGCCAGCAGTATCCCCCACTCGGCGGGCACAGATACGCAGTATTTT. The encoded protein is CASSIPHSAGTDTQYF.

Here the CDR3 reads CASSLAGEYQPQHF. The DNA for the CDR3 is TGTGCCAGCAGCTTAGCGGGGGAATACCAGCCCCAGCATTTT. The chain couples TRBV7-8 to TRBJ1-5; D might be TRBD1 (5 bases). Germline values: CDR1 SGHVS, CDR2 FQNEAQ. CDR3 length: 14 residues. V was pared by 0 bases and J by 7 bases, with 10 bases between. The full variable domain, completed using reference TRBV7-8 and TRBJ1-5, is GAGVSQSPRYKVAKRGQDVALRCDPISGHVSLFWYQQALGQGPEFLTYFQNEAQLDKSGLPSDRFFAERPEGSVSTLKIQRTQQEDSAVYLCASSLAGEYQPQHFGDGTRLSIL.

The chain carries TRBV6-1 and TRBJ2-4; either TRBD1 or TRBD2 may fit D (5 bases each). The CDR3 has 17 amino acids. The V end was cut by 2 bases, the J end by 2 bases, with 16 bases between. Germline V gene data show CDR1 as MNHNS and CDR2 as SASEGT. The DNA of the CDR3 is TGTGCCAGCAGTGAATGGGGGAGCGCGGATTCCAAAAACATTCAGTACTTC. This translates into CASSEWGSADSKNIQYF.

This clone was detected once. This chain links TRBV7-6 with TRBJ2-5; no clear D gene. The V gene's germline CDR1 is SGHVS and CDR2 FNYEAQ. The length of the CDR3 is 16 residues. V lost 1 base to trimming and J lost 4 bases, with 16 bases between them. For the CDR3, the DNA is TGTGCCAGCAGCTTAGATTACAGTATCGGAAGAGAGACCCAGTACTTC. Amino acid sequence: CASSLDYSIGRETQYF.